The rows below give T cell receptor beta chains drawn from one sample of a study of cytomegalovirus exposure and HLA in healthy donors. Assay: immunoSEQ multiplex PCR; the TCRdb copy retains only in-frame clones and omits some. The sample yields approximately 160,000 clones, around 77% seen once. Material for sequencing was PBMCs. The source of these receptors is a woman between 40 and 55 years old in good health and CMV-seronegative. Each CDR3 is given with its conserved first and last residue. Each record gives: V gene, D gene, clone size, J gene, CDR3 protein, CDR3 DNA. The D gene is left open where the match is weak. Rows may omit the clone size; those that give it use once, few, many or a size class.

v_call: TRBV27
d_call: TRBD1
clone_size: .
j_call: TRBJ1-1
cdr3_aa: CASSPRQGIPTEAFF
cdr3_nt: TGTGCCAGCAGTCCCCGACAGGGCATCCCCACTGAAGCTTTCTTT

v_call: TRBV6-1
d_call: .
clone_size: few
j_call: TRBJ2-7
cdr3_aa: CARAAPGVSWDEQYF
cdr3_nt: TGTGCCAGAGCGGCCCCAGGGGTTTCGTGGGACGAGCAGTACTTC

v_call: TRBV6-1
d_call: .
clone_size: .
j_call: TRBJ2-5
cdr3_aa: CASSRLGGGETQYF
cdr3_nt: TGTGCCAGCAGCCGACTAGGAGGCGGGGAGACCCAGTACTTC

v_call: TRBV4-1
d_call: .
clone_size: .
j_call: TRBJ1-5
cdr3_aa: CASSQEAAGRQPQHF
cdr3_nt: TGCGCCAGCAGCCAAGAAGCGGCAGGCCGTCAGCCCCAGCATTTT

v_call: TRBV6-4
d_call: .
clone_size: few
j_call: TRBJ2-2
cdr3_aa: CASSEEGSGLGSQTGELFF
cdr3_nt: TGTGCCAGCAGTGAAGAGGGTTCCGGCCTGGGCTCCCAAACCGGGGAGCTGTTTTTT

v_call: TRBV9
d_call: .
clone_size: .
j_call: TRBJ2-1
cdr3_aa: CASSVGAGPYNEQFF
cdr3_nt: TGTGCCAGCAGCGTAGGGGCGGGACCCTACAATGAGCAGTTCTTC

v_call: TRBV30
d_call: .
clone_size: .
j_call: TRBJ1-1
cdr3_aa: CAWSGGFNTEAFF
cdr3_nt: TGTGCCTGGAGCGGGGGTTTTAACACTGAAGCTTTCTTT

v_call: TRBV7-8
d_call: TRBD2
clone_size: .
j_call: TRBJ2-5
cdr3_aa: CASSLGLAGVGETQYF
cdr3_nt: TGTGCCAGCAGCTTGGGACTAGCGGGAGTCGGGGAGACCCAGTACTTC

v_call: TRBV28
d_call: .
clone_size: .
j_call: TRBJ1-5
cdr3_aa: CASSLSLDPKGSNQPQHF
cdr3_nt: TGTGCCAGCAGTTTATCCCTGGACCCAAAGGGGAGCAATCAGCCCCAGCATTTT

v_call: TRBV28
d_call: .
clone_size: .
j_call: TRBJ2-7
cdr3_aa: CASSLRDEQYF
cdr3_nt: TGTGCCAGCAGTCTCCGGGACGAGCAGTACTTC

v_call: TRBV1
d_call: .
clone_size: .
j_call: TRBJ2-1
cdr3_aa: CTKTSCNEQFF
cdr3_nt: TGCACCAAGACTAGTTGTAATGAGCAGTTCTTC

v_call: TRBV14
d_call: TRBD2
clone_size: .
j_call: TRBJ2-5
cdr3_aa: CASSHPRLAEGMETQYF
cdr3_nt: TGTGCCAGCAGCCATCCTAGACTAGCGGAAGGCATGGAGACCCAGTACTTC

v_call: TRBV4-1
d_call: TRBD2
clone_size: .
j_call: TRBJ2-5
cdr3_aa: CASSQDRVTSGQETQYF
cdr3_nt: TGCGCCAGCAGCCAAGATCGGGTGACTAGCGGACAAGAGACCCAGTACTTC

v_call: TRBV11-3
d_call: .
clone_size: .
j_call: TRBJ2-1
cdr3_aa: CASRGLDGRGNEQFF
cdr3_nt: TGTGCCAGCAGGGGCCTGGACGGGAGAGGCAATGAGCAGTTCTTC

v_call: TRBV15
d_call: TRBD1
clone_size: .
j_call: TRBJ2-1
cdr3_aa: CATSGGQGPNEQFF
cdr3_nt: TGTGCCACCAGCGGGGGACAGGGGCCAAATGAGCAGTTCTTC

v_call: TRBV25-1
d_call: .
clone_size: .
j_call: TRBJ1-1
cdr3_aa: CASSKQGATEAFF
cdr3_nt: TGTGCCAGCAGTAAACAGGGTGCCACTGAAGCTTTCTTT

v_call: TRBV5-5
d_call: .
clone_size: once
j_call: TRBJ2-7
cdr3_aa: CASSLTTGFYEQYF
cdr3_nt: TGTGCCAGCAGCTTGACAACAGGGTTCTACGAGCAGTACTTC

v_call: TRBV28
d_call: TRBD1
clone_size: few
j_call: TRBJ2-2
cdr3_aa: CASRGTGGTGELFF
cdr3_nt: TGTGCCAGCAGGGGGACAGGGGGCACCGGGGAGCTGTTTTTT

v_call: TRBV7-3
d_call: TRBD1
clone_size: .
j_call: TRBJ1-1
cdr3_aa: CASSLGGGVNTEAFF
cdr3_nt: TGTGCCAGCAGCTTAGGAGGGGGCGTGAACACTGAAGCTTTCTTT

v_call: TRBV7-3
d_call: .
clone_size: .
j_call: TRBJ1-1
cdr3_aa: CASSPVLNTEAFF
cdr3_nt: TGTGCCAGCAGCCCAGTTCTGAACACTGAAGCTTTCTTT

v_call: TRBV6-1
d_call: .
clone_size: once
j_call: TRBJ1-5
cdr3_aa: CASSETRNQPQHF
cdr3_nt: TGTGCCAGCAGTGAAACCAGGAATCAGCCCCAGCATTTT

v_call: TRBV5-1
d_call: .
clone_size: .
j_call: TRBJ2-7
cdr3_aa: CASSLATTKGGSYEQYF
cdr3_nt: TGCGCCAGCAGCTTGGCCACTACAAAAGGGGGTTCCTACGAGCAGTACTTC

v_call: TRBV14
d_call: .
clone_size: once
j_call: TRBJ1-1
cdr3_aa: CASSQVRGRRGNTEAFF
cdr3_nt: TGTGCCAGCAGCCAAGTTAGAGGGCGGAGGGGGAACACTGAAGCTTTCTTT

v_call: TRBV29-1
d_call: TRBD1
clone_size: .
j_call: TRBJ1-2
cdr3_aa: CSVHRGRLSGYTF
cdr3_nt: TGCAGCGTTCACAGGGGGAGGCTCTCTGGCTACACCTTC

v_call: TRBV5-1
d_call: TRBD2
clone_size: few
j_call: TRBJ2-3
cdr3_aa: CASSFRAGGFTDTQYF
cdr3_nt: TGCGCCAGCAGCTTTCGAGCGGGAGGGTTCACAGATACGCAGTATTTT

v_call: TRBV28
d_call: TRBD1
clone_size: .
j_call: TRBJ1-2
cdr3_aa: CASQDRGDYGYTF
cdr3_nt: TGTGCCAGCCAAGACAGGGGTGACTATGGCTACACCTTC

v_call: TRBV5-4
d_call: TRBD1
clone_size: .
j_call: TRBJ2-7
cdr3_aa: CASSLPGQGIYEQYF
cdr3_nt: TGTGCCAGCAGCCTTCCGGGACAGGGGATCTACGAGCAGTACTTC

v_call: TRBV7-8
d_call: .
clone_size: few
j_call: TRBJ2-1
cdr3_aa: CASSPYLSNEQFF
cdr3_nt: TGTGCCAGCAGCCCCTACTTAAGTAATGAGCAGTTCTTC

v_call: TRBV5-4
d_call: TRBD2
clone_size: few
j_call: TRBJ2-7
cdr3_aa: CASSWGGRLGSYEQYF
cdr3_nt: TGTGCCAGCAGCTGGGGGGGGAGGTTGGGCAGCTACGAGCAGTACTTC

v_call: TRBV6-5
d_call: TRBD2
clone_size: .
j_call: TRBJ2-2
cdr3_aa: CASSLAGPTGELFF
cdr3_nt: TGTGCCAGCAGCCTAGCGGGACCCACCGGGGAGCTGTTTTTT

v_call: TRBV5-4
d_call: TRBD1
clone_size: .
j_call: TRBJ1-2
cdr3_aa: CASSFEDRAWEGYTF
cdr3_nt: TGTGCCAGCAGCTTTGAGGACAGGGCCTGGGAAGGCTACACCTTC

v_call: TRBV11-3
d_call: TRBD1
clone_size: .
j_call: TRBJ1-3
cdr3_aa: CASSLEVGGTAAGNTIYF
cdr3_nt: TGTGCCAGCAGCTTAGAGGTTGGTGGGACAGCAGCTGGAAACACCATATATTTT

v_call: TRBV6-1
d_call: .
clone_size: once
j_call: TRBJ2-6
cdr3_aa: CASSGRGAGANVLTF
cdr3_nt: TGTGCCAGCAGTGGCAGGGGTGCTGGGGCCAACGTCCTGACTTTC

v_call: TRBV5-6
d_call: .
clone_size: .
j_call: TRBJ1-3
cdr3_aa: CASSLTFGNTIYF
cdr3_nt: TGTGCCAGCAGCTTAACATTCGGAAACACCATATATTTT

v_call: TRBV5-1
d_call: TRBD1
clone_size: .
j_call: TRBJ2-3
cdr3_aa: CASSGTGTATDTQYF
cdr3_nt: TGCGCCAGCAGCGGTACCGGGACAGCCACAGATACGCAGTATTTT

v_call: TRBV27
d_call: .
clone_size: .
j_call: TRBJ2-3
cdr3_aa: CASSPSSYTDTQYF
cdr3_nt: TGTGCCAGCAGTCCTAGCAGCTACACAGATACGCAGTATTTT

v_call: TRBV9
d_call: .
clone_size: .
j_call: TRBJ2-1
cdr3_aa: CASSVVQENEQFF
cdr3_nt: TGTGCCAGCAGCGTAGTACAGGAGAATGAGCAGTTCTTC

v_call: TRBV11-2
d_call: .
clone_size: .
j_call: TRBJ2-7
cdr3_aa: CASSLAPGSRFAYEQYF
cdr3_nt: TGTGCCAGCAGCTTAGCCCCGGGGTCGAGGTTCGCCTACGAGCAGTACTTC

v_call: TRBV7-9
d_call: TRBD2
clone_size: .
j_call: TRBJ2-2
cdr3_aa: CASSLSDKASGKTGELFF
cdr3_nt: TGTGCCAGCAGCTTATCGGATAAGGCTAGCGGGAAAACCGGGGAGCTGTTTTTT

v_call: TRBV2
d_call: .
clone_size: .
j_call: TRBJ2-3
cdr3_aa: CASTRGQHSTDTQYF
cdr3_nt: TGTGCCAGCACCCGAGGGCAGCATAGCACAGATACGCAGTATTTT

v_call: TRBV11-3
d_call: TRBD2
clone_size: .
j_call: TRBJ2-2
cdr3_aa: CASSSVLAGYTGELFF
cdr3_nt: TGTGCCAGCAGCTCCGTTCTAGCGGGATACACCGGGGAGCTGTTTTTT

v_call: TRBV30
d_call: .
clone_size: .
j_call: TRBJ1-3
cdr3_aa: CAWSDRLGGEKENTIYF
cdr3_nt: TGTGCCTGGAGTGACCGCCTGGGGGGGGAGAAGGAAAACACCATATATTTT

v_call: TRBV19
d_call: .
clone_size: .
j_call: TRBJ2-7
cdr3_aa: CASSIDDGAGSYEQYF
cdr3_nt: TGTGCCAGTAGTATAGATGATGGGGCTGGCTCCTACGAGCAGTACTTC

v_call: TRBV6-5
d_call: .
clone_size: .
j_call: TRBJ1-1
cdr3_aa: CASSYSGLNTEAFF
cdr3_nt: TGTGCCAGCAGTTACAGCGGGCTTAACACTGAAGCTTTCTTT

v_call: TRBV11-1
d_call: TRBD2
clone_size: .
j_call: TRBJ2-5
cdr3_aa: CASSPGLLTETQYF
cdr3_nt: TGTGCCAGCAGCCCGGGACTACTTACAGAGACCCAGTACTTC

v_call: TRBV29-1
d_call: .
clone_size: .
j_call: TRBJ2-7
cdr3_aa: CSVESPRYEQYF
cdr3_nt: TGCAGCGTTGAGAGTCCCCGCTACGAGCAGTACTTC

v_call: TRBV27
d_call: .
clone_size: .
j_call: TRBJ2-7
cdr3_aa: CASSPRVQGSDEQYF
cdr3_nt: TGTGCCAGCAGTCCGCGGGTGCAGGGGAGCGACGAGCAGTACTTC

v_call: TRBV7-8
d_call: .
clone_size: .
j_call: TRBJ2-7
cdr3_aa: CASSLGGVLYEQYF
cdr3_nt: TGTGCCAGCAGCTTAGGGGGGGTACTCTACGAGCAGTACTTC

v_call: TRBV10-1
d_call: .
clone_size: .
j_call: TRBJ1-1
cdr3_aa: CASSEGLDKPNTEAFF
cdr3_nt: TGCGCCAGCAGTGAGGGCTTGGACAAGCCGAACACTGAAGCTTTCTTT

v_call: TRBV6-4
d_call: .
clone_size: .
j_call: TRBJ1-5
cdr3_aa: CASSDSSGQPQHF
cdr3_nt: TGTGCCAGCAGTGACTCGTCCGGTCAGCCCCAGCATTTT

v_call: TRBV12-5
d_call: .
clone_size: .
j_call: TRBJ2-1
cdr3_aa: CASGSVGGFYNEQFF
cdr3_nt: TGTGCTAGTGGTTCGGTCGGCGGGTTCTACAATGAGCAGTTCTTC

v_call: TRBV7-3
d_call: .
clone_size: .
j_call: TRBJ2-3
cdr3_aa: CASSLSSTSDTQYF
cdr3_nt: TGTGCCAGCAGCTTGTCTAGCACCTCAGATACGCAGTATTTT

v_call: TRBV5-6
d_call: .
clone_size: .
j_call: TRBJ2-7
cdr3_aa: CASSLFAGGQHEQYF
cdr3_nt: TGTGCCAGCAGCTTGTTCGCTGGAGGACAGCACGAGCAGTACTTC